Each of the 3 T cell receptor beta chains below was sequenced from the same sample in a study of prognosis after radiotherapy for stage I lung cancer. Two-round multiplex PCR, the amplification method, yielded TCR beta CDR3 from genomic DNA. The authors ran first-round PCR with primers specific to each TRBV and TRBJ gene. TCRdb passed the multiplex PCR reads through MiXCR, listing each CDR3 protein once. The sample holds 25,000 to 30,000 distinct CDR3 sequences, approximately 44% seen once. The material sequenced was PBMCs, taken before or after stereotactic body radiation therapy (not recorded which). These receptors were collected from a donor at least 50 years old with non-small cell lung cancer.

This chain connects TRBV28 to TRBJ1-6; 7 nucleotides align to TRBD1. J lost 6 bases, V lost 6 bases, and 5 bases had no gene match. CDR1 is MDHEN and CDR2 is SYDVKM in the germline V gene. This CDR3 comprises 14 residues. In DNA, the CDR3 is TGTGCCAGCAGCCCAGGGGACAGTAATTCACCCCTCCACTTT. This encodes CASSPGDSNSPLHF.

Ten or more counts support this clonotype. The chain carries TRBV6-2 or TRBV6-3 and TRBJ2-1, with TRBD2 identical over 7 bases. The V segment lost 5 bases and the J segment 10 bases; nucleotides outside the gene matches: 14. The CDR3 sequence is 15 residues long. Germline CDR1 MNHEY, CDR2 SVGEGT. The CDR3 DNA reads as TGTGCCAGCAGTCTCTCCCCCAGCGGGGAAGGGGAGCAGTTCTTC. Residues: CASSLSPSGEGEQFF.

This clonotype showed up just a few times. Sequence at one end of the junction differs from germline and may be a read error. The V and J genes are TRBV7-9 and TRBJ2-2; TRBD2 might be the D (5 bases). Germline V CDR1 and CDR2: SEHNR, FQNEAQ (reference sequence). The CDR3 totals 14 residues. CDR3 DNA sequence: TGCGCCGGCAGCCCCCGGCGGGACACCGGGGAGCTGTTTTTT. Its translation is CAGSPRRDTGELFF.